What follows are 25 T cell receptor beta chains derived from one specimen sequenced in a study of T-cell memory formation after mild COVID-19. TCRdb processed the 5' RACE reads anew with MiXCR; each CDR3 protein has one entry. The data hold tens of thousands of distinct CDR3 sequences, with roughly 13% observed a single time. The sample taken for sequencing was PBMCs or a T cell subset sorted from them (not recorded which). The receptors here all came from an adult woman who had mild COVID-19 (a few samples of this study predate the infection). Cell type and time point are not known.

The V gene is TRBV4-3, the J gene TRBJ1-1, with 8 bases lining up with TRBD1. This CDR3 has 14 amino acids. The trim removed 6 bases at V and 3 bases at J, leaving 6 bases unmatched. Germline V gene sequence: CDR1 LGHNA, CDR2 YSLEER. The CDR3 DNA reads TGCGCCAGCAGTACCGACAGGGGCGACACTGAAGCTTTCTTT. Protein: CASSTDRGDTEAFF.

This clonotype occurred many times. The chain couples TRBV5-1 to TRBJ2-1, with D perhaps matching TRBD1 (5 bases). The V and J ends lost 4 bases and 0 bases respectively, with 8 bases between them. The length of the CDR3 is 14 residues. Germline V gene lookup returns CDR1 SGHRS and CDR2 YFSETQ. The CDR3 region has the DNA TGCGCCAGCAGCCAAGACAGCTCCTACAATGAGCAGTTCTTC. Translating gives CASSQDSSYNEQFF.

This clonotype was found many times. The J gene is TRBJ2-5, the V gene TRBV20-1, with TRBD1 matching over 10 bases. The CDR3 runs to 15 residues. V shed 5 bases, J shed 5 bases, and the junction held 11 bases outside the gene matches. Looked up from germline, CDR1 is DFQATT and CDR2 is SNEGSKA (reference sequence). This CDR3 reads CSAQDLGQGVETQYF. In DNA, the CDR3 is TGCAGTGCTCAAGATCTCGGACAGGGGGTTGAGACCCAGTACTTC.

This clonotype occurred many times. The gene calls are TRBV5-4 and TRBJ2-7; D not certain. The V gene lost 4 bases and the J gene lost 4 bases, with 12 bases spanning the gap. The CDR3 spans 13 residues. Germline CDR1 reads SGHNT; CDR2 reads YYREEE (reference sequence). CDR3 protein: CASSRQTDYEQYF. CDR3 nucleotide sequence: TGTGCCAGCAGCCGCCAGACGGATTACGAGCAGTACTTC.

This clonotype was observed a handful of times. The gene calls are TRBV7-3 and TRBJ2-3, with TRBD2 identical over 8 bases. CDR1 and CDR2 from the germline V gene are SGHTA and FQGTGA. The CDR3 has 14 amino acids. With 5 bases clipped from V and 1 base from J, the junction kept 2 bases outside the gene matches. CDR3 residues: CASSTTSGTDTQYF. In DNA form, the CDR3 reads TGTGCCAGCAGCACGACTAGCGGCACAGATACGCAGTATTTT.

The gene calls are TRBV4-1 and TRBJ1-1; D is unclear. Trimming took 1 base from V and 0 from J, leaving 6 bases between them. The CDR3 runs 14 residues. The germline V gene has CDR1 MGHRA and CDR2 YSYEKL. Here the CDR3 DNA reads TGCGCCAGCAGCCAAGGACGGTTGAACACTGAAGCTTTCTTT. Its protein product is CASSQGRLNTEAFF.

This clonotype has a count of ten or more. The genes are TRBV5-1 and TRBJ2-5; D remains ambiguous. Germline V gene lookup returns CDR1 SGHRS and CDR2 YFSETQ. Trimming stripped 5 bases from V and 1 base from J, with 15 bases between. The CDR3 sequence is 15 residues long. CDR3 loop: CASRKAAAGQETQYF. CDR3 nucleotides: TGCGCCAGCAGAAAGGCGGCGGCCGGCCAAGAGACCCAGTACTTC.

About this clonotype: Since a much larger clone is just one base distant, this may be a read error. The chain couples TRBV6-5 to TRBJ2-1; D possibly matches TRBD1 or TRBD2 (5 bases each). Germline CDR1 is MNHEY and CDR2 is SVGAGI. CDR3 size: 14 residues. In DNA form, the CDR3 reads TGTGCCAGCAGTTATCTCACGGGGCCCAATGAGCAGTTATTC. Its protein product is CASSYLTGPNEQLF.

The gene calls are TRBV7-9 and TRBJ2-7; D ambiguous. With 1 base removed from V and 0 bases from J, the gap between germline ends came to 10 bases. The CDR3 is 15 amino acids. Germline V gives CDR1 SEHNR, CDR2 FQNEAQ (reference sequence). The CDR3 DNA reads TGTGCCAGCAGCTTAGTTCCGGGTAGCTCCTACGAGCAGTACTTC. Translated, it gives CASSLVPGSSYEQYF. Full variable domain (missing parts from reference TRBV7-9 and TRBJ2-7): DTGVSQNPRHKITKRGQNVTFRCDPISEHNRLYWYRQTLGQGPEFLTYFQNEAQLEKSRLLSDRFSAERPKGSFSTLEIQRTEQGDSAMYLCASSLVPGSSYEQYFGPGTRLTVT.

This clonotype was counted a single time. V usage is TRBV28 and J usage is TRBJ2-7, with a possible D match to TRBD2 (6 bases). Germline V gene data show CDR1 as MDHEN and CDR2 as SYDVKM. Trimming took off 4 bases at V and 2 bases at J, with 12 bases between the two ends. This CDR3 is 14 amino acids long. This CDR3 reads CASSSGEFPYEQYV. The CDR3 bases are TGTGCCAGCAGTTCGGGGGAATTCCCCTACGAGCAGTACGTC.

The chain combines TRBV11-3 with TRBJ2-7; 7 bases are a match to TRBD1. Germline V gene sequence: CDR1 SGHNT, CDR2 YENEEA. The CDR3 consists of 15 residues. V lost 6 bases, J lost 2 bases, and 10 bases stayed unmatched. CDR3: CASSRRGQETYEQYF. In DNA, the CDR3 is TGTGCCAGCAGTCGTAGGGGGCAAGAAACCTACGAGCAGTACTTC.

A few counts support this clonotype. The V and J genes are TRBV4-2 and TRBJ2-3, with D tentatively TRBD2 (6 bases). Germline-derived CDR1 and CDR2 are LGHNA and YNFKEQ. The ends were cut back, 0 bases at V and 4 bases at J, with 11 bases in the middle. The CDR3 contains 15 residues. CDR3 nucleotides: TGTGCCAGCAGCCAAGAAGGCCGGGAGTCAGATACGCAGTATTTT. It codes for CASSQEGRESDTQYF.

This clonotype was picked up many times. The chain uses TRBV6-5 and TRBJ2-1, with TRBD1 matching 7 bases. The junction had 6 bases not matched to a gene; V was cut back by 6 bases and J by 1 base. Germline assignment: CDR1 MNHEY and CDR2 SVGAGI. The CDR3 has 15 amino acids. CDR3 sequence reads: CASRKRQGSYNEQFF. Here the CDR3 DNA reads TGTGCCAGCAGGAAAAGACAGGGATCCTACAATGAGCAGTTCTTC.

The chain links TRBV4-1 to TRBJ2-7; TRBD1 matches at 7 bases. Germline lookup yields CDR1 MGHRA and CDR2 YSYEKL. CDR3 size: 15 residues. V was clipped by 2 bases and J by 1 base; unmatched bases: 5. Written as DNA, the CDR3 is TGCGCCAGCAGCCAACGGACAGGCGCTTCCTACGAGCAGTACTTC. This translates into CASSQRTGASYEQYF.

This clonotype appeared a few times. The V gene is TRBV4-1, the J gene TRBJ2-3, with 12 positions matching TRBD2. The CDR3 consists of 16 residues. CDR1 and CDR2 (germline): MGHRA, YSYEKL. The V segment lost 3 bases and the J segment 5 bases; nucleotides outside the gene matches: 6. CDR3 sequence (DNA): TGCGCCAGCAGCCACCCGACTAGCGGGGGACGAGATACGCAGTATTTT. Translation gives CASSHPTSGGRDTQYF.

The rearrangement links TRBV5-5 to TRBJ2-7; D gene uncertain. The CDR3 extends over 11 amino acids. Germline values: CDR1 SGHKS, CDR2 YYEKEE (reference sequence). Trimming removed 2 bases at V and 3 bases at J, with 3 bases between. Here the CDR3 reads CASSFDYEQYF. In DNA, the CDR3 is TGTGCCAGCAGCTTTGACTACGAGCAGTACTTC. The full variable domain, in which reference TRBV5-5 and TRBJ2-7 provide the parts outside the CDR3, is DAGVTQSPTHLIKTRGQQVTLRCSPISGHKSVSWYQQVLGQGPQFIFQYYEKEERGRGNFPDRFSARQFPNYSSELNVNALLLGDSALYLCASSFDYEQYFGPGTRLTVT.

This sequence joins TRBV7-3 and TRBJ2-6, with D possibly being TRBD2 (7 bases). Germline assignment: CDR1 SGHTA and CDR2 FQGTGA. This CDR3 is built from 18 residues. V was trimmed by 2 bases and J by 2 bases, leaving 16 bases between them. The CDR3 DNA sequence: TGTGCCAGCAGCTTACCGGGGGGCGTTGTCCCTGGGGCCAACGTCCTGACTTTC. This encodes CASSLPGGVVPGANVLTF.

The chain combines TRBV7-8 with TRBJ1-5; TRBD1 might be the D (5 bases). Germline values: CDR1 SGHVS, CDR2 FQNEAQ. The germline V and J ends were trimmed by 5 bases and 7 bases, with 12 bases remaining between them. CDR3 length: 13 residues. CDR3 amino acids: CASSDSALQPQHF. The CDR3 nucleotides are TGTGCCAGCAGCGACAGCGCCCTGCAGCCCCAGCATTTT.

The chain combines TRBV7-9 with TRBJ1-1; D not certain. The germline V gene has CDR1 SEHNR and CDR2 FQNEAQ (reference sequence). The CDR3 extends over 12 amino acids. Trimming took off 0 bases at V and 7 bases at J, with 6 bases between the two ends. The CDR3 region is CASSLAPYEAFF. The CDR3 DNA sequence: TGTGCCAGCAGCTTAGCGCCTTATGAAGCTTTCTTT.

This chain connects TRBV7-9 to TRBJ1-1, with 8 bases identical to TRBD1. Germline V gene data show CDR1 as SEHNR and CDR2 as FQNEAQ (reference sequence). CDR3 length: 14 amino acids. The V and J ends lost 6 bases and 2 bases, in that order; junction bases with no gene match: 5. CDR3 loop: CASRRTGHNTEAFF. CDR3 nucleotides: TGTGCCAGCAGGAGGACAGGGCATAACACTGAAGCTTTCTTT.

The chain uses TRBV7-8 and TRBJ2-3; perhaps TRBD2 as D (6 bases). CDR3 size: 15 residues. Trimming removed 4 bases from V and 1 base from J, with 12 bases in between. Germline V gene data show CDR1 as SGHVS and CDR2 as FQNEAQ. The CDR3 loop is CASSSMGGGTDTQYF. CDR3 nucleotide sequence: TGTGCCAGCAGCTCCATGGGGGGAGGCACAGATACGCAGTATTTT.

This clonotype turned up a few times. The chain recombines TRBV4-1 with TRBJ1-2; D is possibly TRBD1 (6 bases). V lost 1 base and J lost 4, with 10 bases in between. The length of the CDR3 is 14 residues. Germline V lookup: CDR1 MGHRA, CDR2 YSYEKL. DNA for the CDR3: TGCGCCAGCAGCCAAGTTGGGGGCAGCTATGGCTACACCTTC. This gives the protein CASSQVGGSYGYTF.

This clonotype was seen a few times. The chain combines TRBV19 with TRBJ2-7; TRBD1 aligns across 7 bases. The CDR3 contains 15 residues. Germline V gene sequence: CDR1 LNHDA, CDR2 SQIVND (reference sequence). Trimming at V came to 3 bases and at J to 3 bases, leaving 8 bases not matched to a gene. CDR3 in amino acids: CASSMGTAGGYEQYF. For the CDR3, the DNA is TGTGCCAGTAGTATGGGAACGGCAGGGGGCTACGAGCAGTACTTC.

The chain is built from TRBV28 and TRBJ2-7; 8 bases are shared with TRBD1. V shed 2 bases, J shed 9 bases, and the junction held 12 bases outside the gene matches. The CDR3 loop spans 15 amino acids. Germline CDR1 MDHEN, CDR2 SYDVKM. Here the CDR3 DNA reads TGTGCCAGCAGTTTACGGCGGGACAGGAACGACCTGCAGTACTTC. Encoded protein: CASSLRRDRNDLQYF.

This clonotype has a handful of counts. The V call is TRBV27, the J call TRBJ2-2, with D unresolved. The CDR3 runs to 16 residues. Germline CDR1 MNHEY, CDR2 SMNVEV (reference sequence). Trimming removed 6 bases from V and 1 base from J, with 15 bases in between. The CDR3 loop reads CASSPHAAGNTGELFF. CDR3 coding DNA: TGTGCCAGCAGCCCTCACGCCGCCGGGAACACCGGGGAGCTGTTTTTT.